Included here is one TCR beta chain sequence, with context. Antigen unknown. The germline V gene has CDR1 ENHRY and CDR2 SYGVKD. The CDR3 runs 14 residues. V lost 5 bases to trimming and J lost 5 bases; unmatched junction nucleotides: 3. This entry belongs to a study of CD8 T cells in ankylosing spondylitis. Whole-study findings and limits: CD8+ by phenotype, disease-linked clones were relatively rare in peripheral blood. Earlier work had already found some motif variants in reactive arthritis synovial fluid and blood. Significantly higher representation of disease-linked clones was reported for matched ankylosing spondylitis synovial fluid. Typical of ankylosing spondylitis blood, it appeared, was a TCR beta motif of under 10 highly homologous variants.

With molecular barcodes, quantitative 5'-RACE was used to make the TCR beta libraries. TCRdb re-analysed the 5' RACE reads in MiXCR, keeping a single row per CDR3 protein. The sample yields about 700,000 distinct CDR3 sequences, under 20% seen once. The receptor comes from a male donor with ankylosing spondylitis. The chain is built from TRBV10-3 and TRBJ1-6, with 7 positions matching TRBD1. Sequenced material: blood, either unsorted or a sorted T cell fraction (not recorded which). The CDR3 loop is CAISRDSNNSPLHF. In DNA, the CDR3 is TGTGCCATCAGTCGGGACAGTAATAATTCACCCCTCCACTTT.